The sequence of this T cell receptor beta chain was determined in a study of T cell clonality in common variable immunodeficiency (dated by TCRdb to the mid-2010s). Germline trimming: 5 bases from V, 0 bases from J; junction bases outside gene matches: 1. CDR1 and CDR2 were assigned from the germline V gene as MNHEY and SVGEGT. Spanning cysteine to phenylalanine, the CDR3 consists of 14 amino acids. Shown are 33 bases from within the CDR3, in frame from base 1. General findings and caveats noted by the study authors: The authors noted that sequencing repertoires of T cell subpopulations would be needed to clarify what caused the increased clonality in CVID. Correlations of repertoire features with clinical complications were constrained by heterogeneity among patients within the CVID cohort. CVID TCRbeta sequences were reported to have fewer deletions and N-nucleotide insertions and to lack highly modified clones with 13 or more V deletions. Even though DNA input was equal, the average per sample came to about 81,820 unique sequences for controls compared with approximately 29,000 for CVID samples. Fewer TCRbeta clones were shared among CVID subjects than among healthy controls (p < 0.0001). Compared with healthy controls, CVID subjects showed increased TCRbeta clonality (t-test p = 0.018), a feature most characteristic of about a third of subjects.

Diagnosis of CVID followed standard criteria, namely serum IgG, IgA and/or IgM below the normal range together with specific antibody deficiency. A total of 45 or so subjects (around 15 female and around 30 male; age range roughly 8 to 70 years, mean age about 40) were included in the CVID group. Predominantly Caucasian heritage was noted among both the CVID patients and the healthy controls. Replacement immunoglobulin therapy had been administered to all CVID subjects for at least one year at the time of study participation. At the time of blood collection, no CVID subject was ill or was being treated with immunomodulatory or immunosuppressive medication. From each donor, roughly 4.5 to 9 ml of heparinized peripheral whole blood was collected. Genomic DNA from adults with common variable immune deficiency (CVID) and from healthy adult controls was the source for sequencing TCRbeta CDR3 repertoires. Diluted blood was density-centrifuged over Hypaque 1077 or Ficoll-Paque to isolate peripheral blood mononuclear cells. Genomic DNA was obtained from unsorted mononuclear cells using either Qiagen column purification or a centrifugation-based method.

As for this clone: Its cognate antigen has yet to be identified. The CDR3 end lies 3 residues beyond the end of the read and is filled in from the germline J gene.

Equivalent amounts of genomic DNA from CVID and control samples were used as sequencing input. For every sample, a 60 bp segment covering the rearranged TCRbeta CDR3 region was amplified and then sequenced. The immunoSEQ assay, a bias-corrected multiplex PCR with high-throughput sequencing, was employed for TCRbeta amplification. Under the source paper's analysis protocol: Every unique nucleotide sequence was considered a clone and was annotated with V, D and J genes, copy number and frequency. Sequences were labeled productive if in frame, and non-productive if out of frame or containing stop codons. As previously described, clonality was computed from Shannon's entropy. The predicted amino acid sequences of productive clones were used to derive mean CDR3 Kyte-Doolittle hydropathy. Using the R hclust function, scaled V gene usage was clustered hierarchically with Manhattan distance and complete linkage. Clone sharing by CDR3 amino acid sequence was assessed by resampling 12 repertoires per group over 100 rounds. The repertoires were screened for approximately 72 published EBV-specific TCRbeta sequences and around 240 published CMV-specific TCRbeta sequences. A couple of CVID samples yielding fewer than 10,000 sequences were excluded from analysis, leaving over 35 CVID repertoires. Entries here come from immuneACCESS through TCRdb and include only in-frame sequences with V and J called. Some clones fail to appear in such tables; in the studies checked, an unresolved V gene covers under half of the shortfall, and the cause of the remainder is unknown. That table gives V, J and clone size, and the DNA gave D and trimming. The table for this sample shows 7,500 to 9,500 clones. The ten most abundant clones make up less than 4% of the sample.

The sequenced sample consisted of peripheral blood mononuclear cells. The TCR comes from a human donor with common variable immunodeficiency. The V gene is TRBV6-2 or TRBV6-3 and the J gene is TRBJ2-7, and TRBD2 aligns with 10 junction nucleotides. CDR3 DNA (partial): TGTGCCAGCAGTAGGACTAGCGGCTCCTACGAG. Its protein is CASSRTSGSYE. The CDR3 as a whole reads CASSRTSGSYEQYF.